The 5 T cell receptor beta chains below come from one sample, sequenced in a study of cytomegalovirus exposure and HLA in healthy donors. TCRdb's table, derived via immunoSEQ multiplex PCR, lists solely in-frame clones and lacks some. The table records 90,000 to 110,000 clones, roughly 86% of them present only once. Sequencing was done on a sample of PBMCs. Receptors were obtained from a woman between 18 and 29 years old in good health and CMV-seronegative.

V is TRBV19 and J is TRBJ1-5; D is perhaps TRBD1 (6 bases). V was clipped by 3 bases and J by 5 bases, with 20 bases between them. The germline CDR1 and CDR2 sequences are LNHDA and SQIVND (reference sequence). The CDR3 is made up of 17 amino acids. The CDR3, as DNA: TGTGCCAGTAGTATCGGCCAGACAGGATGGTATTATCAGCCCCAGCATTTT. Protein product: CASSIGQTGWYYQPQHF.

V and J are TRBV5-4 and TRBJ2-5; a possible D gene is TRBD1 (6 bases). Trimming stripped 4 bases from V and 3 bases from J, with 13 bases between. CDR3 size: 14 residues. Germline V gene lookup returns CDR1 SGHNT and CDR2 YYREEE (reference sequence). The CDR3 region is CASSKGQGEETQYF. The CDR3 bases are TGTGCCAGCAGCAAGGGACAAGGGGAAGAGACCCAGTACTTC.

CDR3 sequence (DNA): TGTGCCAGCAGTGCAAAACCGGGACAGGGAAACACCATATATTTT. Translating it yields CASSAKPGQGNTIYF. The chain links TRBV6-1 to TRBJ1-3, with 7 bases identical to TRBD1. Germline assignment: CDR1 MNHNS and CDR2 SASEGT. V was pared by 4 bases and J by 4 bases, with 7 bases of the junction left unmatched. The CDR3 loop spans 15 amino acids.

The chain employs TRBV5-1 and TRBJ1-2; weak D call: TRBD1 (6 bases). V lost 2 bases to trimming and J lost 5 bases, with 22 bases between them. Looked up from germline, CDR1 is SGHRS and CDR2 is YFSETQ. The CDR3 covers 17 residues. CDR3 amino acids: CASSFQSLADSWYGYTF. The DNA for the CDR3 is TGCGCCAGCAGCTTTCAATCCTTGGCGGACAGTTGGTATGGCTACACCTTC.

The gene calls are TRBV5-3 and TRBJ2-7; TRBD2 matches 10 bases. TRBV5-3 is placed among ORFs of uncertain function. Germline trimming cut 4 bases from V and 5 bases from J; bases unmatched to any gene: 3. This CDR3 comprises 13 residues. The CDR3 region is CARSTGTSDEQYF. The CDR3, as DNA: TGTGCCAGAAGCACCGGGACTAGCGACGAGCAGTACTTC.